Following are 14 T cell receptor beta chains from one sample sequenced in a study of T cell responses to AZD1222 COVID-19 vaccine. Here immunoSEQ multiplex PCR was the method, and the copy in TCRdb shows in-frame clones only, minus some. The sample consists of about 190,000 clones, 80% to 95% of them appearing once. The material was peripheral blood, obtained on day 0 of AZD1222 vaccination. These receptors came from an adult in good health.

CDR3 protein: CASSDRTGLDTEAFF. The CDR3 DNA follows: TGTGCCAGCAGTGATCGTACGGGGCTGGACACTGAAGCTTTCTTT. The V gene is TRBV2, the J gene TRBJ1-1; a weak D match, TRBD1 (5 bases). CDR1 SNHLY and CDR2 FYNNEI come from the germline V gene. The V end lost 3 bases, the J end lost 3 bases, and 14 bases lay between the germline ends. The CDR3 is made up of 15 amino acids.

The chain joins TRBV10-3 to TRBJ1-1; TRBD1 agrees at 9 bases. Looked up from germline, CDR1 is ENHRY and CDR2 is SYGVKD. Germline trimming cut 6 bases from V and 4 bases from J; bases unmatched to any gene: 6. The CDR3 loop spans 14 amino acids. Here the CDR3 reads CAISPGTGFTEAFF. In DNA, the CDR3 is TGTGCCATCAGCCCCGGGACAGGGTTCACTGAAGCTTTCTTT.

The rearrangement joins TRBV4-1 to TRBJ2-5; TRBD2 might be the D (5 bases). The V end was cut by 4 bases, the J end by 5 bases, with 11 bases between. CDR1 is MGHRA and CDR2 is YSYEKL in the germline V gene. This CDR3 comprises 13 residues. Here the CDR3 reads CASSLTTGETQYF. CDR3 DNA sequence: TGCGCCAGCAGCCTTACCACGGGGGAGACCCAGTACTTC.

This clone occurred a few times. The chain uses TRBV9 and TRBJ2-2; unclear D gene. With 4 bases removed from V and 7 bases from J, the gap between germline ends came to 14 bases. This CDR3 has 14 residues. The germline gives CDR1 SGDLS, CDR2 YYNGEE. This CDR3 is CASSPRSDLGELFF. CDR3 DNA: TGTGCCAGCAGCCCTCGTAGTGACCTCGGGGAGCTGTTTTTT.

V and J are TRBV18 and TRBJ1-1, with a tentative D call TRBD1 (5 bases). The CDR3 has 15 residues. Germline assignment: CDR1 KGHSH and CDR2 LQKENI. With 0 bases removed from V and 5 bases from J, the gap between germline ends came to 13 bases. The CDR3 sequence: CASSPPVVGGTEAFF. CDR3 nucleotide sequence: TGTGCCAGCTCACCACCGGTAGTCGGGGGAACTGAAGCTTTCTTT.

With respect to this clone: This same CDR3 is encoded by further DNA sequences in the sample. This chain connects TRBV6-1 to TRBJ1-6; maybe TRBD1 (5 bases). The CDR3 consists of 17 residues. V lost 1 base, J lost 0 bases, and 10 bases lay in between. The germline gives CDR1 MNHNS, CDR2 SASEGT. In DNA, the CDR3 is TGTGCCAGCAGTGAAGTTGGGGGAAGCTCCTATAATTCACCCCTCCACTTT. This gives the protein CASSEVGGSSYNSPLHF.

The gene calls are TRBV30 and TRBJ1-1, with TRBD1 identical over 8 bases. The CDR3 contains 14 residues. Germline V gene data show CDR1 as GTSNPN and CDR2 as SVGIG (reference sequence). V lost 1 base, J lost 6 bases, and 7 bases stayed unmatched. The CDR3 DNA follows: TGTGCCTGGAGTGCCAGGACAGGGAGGGCTGAAGCTTTCTTT. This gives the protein CAWSARTGRAEAFF.

CDR3 bases: TGCGCCAGCAGTGAAGAGGGTAACACTGAAGCTTTCTTT. As protein: CASSEEGNTEAFF. The chain uses TRBV10-1 and TRBJ1-1; D unresolved. Trimming stripped 3 bases from V and 2 bases from J, with 7 bases between. The CDR3 runs 13 residues. CDR1 is WNHNN and CDR2 is SYGVQD in the germline V gene (reference sequence).

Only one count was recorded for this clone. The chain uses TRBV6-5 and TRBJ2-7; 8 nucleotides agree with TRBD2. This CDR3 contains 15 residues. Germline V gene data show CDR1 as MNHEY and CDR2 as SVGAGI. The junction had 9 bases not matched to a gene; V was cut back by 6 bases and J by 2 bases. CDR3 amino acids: CASRLSGGQAYEQYF. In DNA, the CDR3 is TGTGCCAGCAGGTTATCGGGGGGGCAGGCCTACGAGCAGTACTTC.

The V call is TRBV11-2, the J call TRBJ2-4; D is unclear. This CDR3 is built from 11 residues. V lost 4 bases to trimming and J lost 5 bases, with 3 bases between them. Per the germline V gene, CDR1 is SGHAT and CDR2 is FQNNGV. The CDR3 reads CASSSQNIQYF. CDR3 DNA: TGTGCCAGCAGCTCACAAAACATTCAGTACTTC.

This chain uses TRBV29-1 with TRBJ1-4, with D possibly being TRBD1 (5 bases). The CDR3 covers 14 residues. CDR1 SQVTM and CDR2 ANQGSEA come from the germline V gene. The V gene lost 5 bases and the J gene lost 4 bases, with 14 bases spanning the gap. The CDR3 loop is CSVQRGSGNEKLFF. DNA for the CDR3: TGCAGCGTTCAGAGGGGCAGCGGTAATGAAAAACTGTTTTTT.

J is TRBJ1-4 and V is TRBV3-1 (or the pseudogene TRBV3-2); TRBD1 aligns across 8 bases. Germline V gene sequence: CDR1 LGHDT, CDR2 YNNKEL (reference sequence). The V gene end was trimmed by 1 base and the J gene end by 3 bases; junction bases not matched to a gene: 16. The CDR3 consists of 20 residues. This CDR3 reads CASSQGSGWDRSLSNEKLFF. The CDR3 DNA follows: TGTGCCAGCAGCCAAGGAAGCGGGTGGGACAGGAGCCTTTCTAATGAAAAACTGTTTTTT.

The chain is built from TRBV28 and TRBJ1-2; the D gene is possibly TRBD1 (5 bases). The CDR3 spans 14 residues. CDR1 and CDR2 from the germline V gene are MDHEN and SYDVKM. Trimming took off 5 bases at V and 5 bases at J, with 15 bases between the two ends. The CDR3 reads CASSGAPRSYGYTF. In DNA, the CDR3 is TGTGCCAGCAGTGGGGCCCCGCGATCTTATGGCTACACCTTC.

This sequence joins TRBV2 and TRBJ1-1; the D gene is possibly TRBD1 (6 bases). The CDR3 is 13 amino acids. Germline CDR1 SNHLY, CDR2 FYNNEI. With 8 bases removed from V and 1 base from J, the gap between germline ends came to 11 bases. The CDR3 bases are TGTGCCAGCCAAAGACAGGCGAACACTGAAGCTTTCTTT. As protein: CASQRQANTEAFF.